Listed below are T cell receptor beta chains from one sample, sequenced in a study of regulatory T cells in long-lasting Graves disease. MiXCR, run by TCRdb on the multiplex PCR reads, gives a single entry per CDR3 protein. This repertoire shows 400,000 to 500,000 distinct CDR3 sequences, less than 25% found once; its top ten account for roughly 8%. This sample comprised peripheral blood mononuclear cells (PBMCs), obtained when the disease was refractory, from a patient treated with antithyroid drugs. The receptors come from a female donor with Graves disease. CDR3s include the opening cysteine and the closing phenylalanine or tryptophan. Fields, in order: clone size, J gene, D gene, V gene, CDR3 protein, CDR3 DNA. The D gene is left open where the match is weak. Clone sizes are given selectively: once, few, many, or a class where the clone is expanded.

clone_size: many
j_call: TRBJ1-5
d_call: .
v_call: TRBV28
cdr3_aa: CASSFPPHRKAQPQHF
cdr3_nt: TGTGCCAGCAGTTTTCCCCCACATCGAAAGGCTCAGCCCCAGCATTTT

clone_size: .
j_call: TRBJ1-4
d_call: .
v_call: TRBV20-1
cdr3_aa: CSATRDLINEKLFF
cdr3_nt: TGCAGTGCTACCCGGGACCTCATTAATGAAAAACTGTTTTTT

clone_size: .
j_call: TRBJ2-4
d_call: TRBD1
v_call: TRBV29-1
cdr3_aa: CSVEDETGAGGNIQYF
cdr3_nt: TGCAGCGTTGAAGATGAGACAGGGGCTGGAGGAAACATTCAGTACTTC

clone_size: .
j_call: TRBJ1-1
d_call: .
v_call: TRBV19
cdr3_aa: CASTPSDRRAEAFF
cdr3_nt: TGTGCCAGTACCCCCTCAGATCGGAGGGCTGAAGCTTTCTTT

clone_size: .
j_call: TRBJ2-7
d_call: .
v_call: TRBV4-2
cdr3_aa: CASKLTQGPAEQYF
cdr3_nt: TGTGCCAGCAAACTAACTCAGGGGCCCGCCGAGCAGTACTTC

clone_size: few
j_call: TRBJ2-7
d_call: .
v_call: TRBV4-1
cdr3_aa: CASSQEVTGVGYEQYF
cdr3_nt: TGCGCCAGCAGCCAAGAGGTCACGGGAGTGGGCTACGAGCAGTACTTC

clone_size: many
j_call: TRBJ2-7
d_call: TRBD2
v_call: TRBV28
cdr3_aa: CASSSPMGLAGGSEQYF
cdr3_nt: TGTGCCAGCAGTTCCCCAATGGGACTAGCGGGAGGCTCCGAGCAGTACTTC

clone_size: many
j_call: TRBJ1-1
d_call: .
v_call: TRBV30
cdr3_aa: CAWSRVSGNTEAFF
cdr3_nt: TGTGCCTGGAGTCGGGTCAGTGGGAACACTGAAGCTTTCTTT

clone_size: few
j_call: TRBJ2-7
d_call: .
v_call: TRBV14
cdr3_aa: CASSLSGILNYEQYF
cdr3_nt: TGTGCCAGCAGCCTTAGCGGAATATTGAACTACGAGCAGTACTTC

clone_size: .
j_call: TRBJ1-1
d_call: .
v_call: TRBV30
cdr3_aa: CAWSVGGEASF
cdr3_nt: TGTGCCTGGAGCGTAGGGGGGGAAGCTTCCTTT

clone_size: many
j_call: TRBJ2-5
d_call: TRBD1
v_call: TRBV20-1
cdr3_aa: CSAPPGQIQETQYF
cdr3_nt: TGCAGTGCTCCCCCGGGACAGATCCAAGAGACCCAGTACTTC

clone_size: .
j_call: TRBJ2-7
d_call: .
v_call: TRBV9
cdr3_aa: CASSVRGAQEEQYF
cdr3_nt: TGTGCCAGCAGCGTACGCGGGGCGCAGGAAGAGCAGTACTTC

clone_size: many
j_call: TRBJ1-3
d_call: .
v_call: TRBV12-3/TRBV12-4
cdr3_aa: CASSLVVGNTIYF
cdr3_nt: TGTGCCAGCAGTTTAGTAGTCGGAAACACCATATATTTT

clone_size: many
j_call: TRBJ2-5
d_call: .
v_call: TRBV2
cdr3_aa: CASIGGFFAETQYF
cdr3_nt: TGTGCCAGCATTGGCGGATTCTTTGCGGAGACCCAGTACTTC

clone_size: .
j_call: TRBJ2-1
d_call: TRBD2
v_call: TRBV7-2
cdr3_aa: CASSPTSGGIHEQFF
cdr3_nt: TGTGCCAGCAGCCCGACTAGCGGGGGGATCCATGAGCAGTTCTTC

clone_size: many
j_call: TRBJ2-5
d_call: .
v_call: TRBV6-1
cdr3_aa: CASSFVIPGPPRETQYF
cdr3_nt: TGTGCCAGCAGCTTTGTCATCCCCGGGCCCCCCAGGGAGACCCAGTACTTC

clone_size: few
j_call: TRBJ2-7
d_call: .
v_call: TRBV11-1
cdr3_aa: CASSLAIAETEQYF
cdr3_nt: TGTGCCAGCAGCTTAGCGATTGCAGAAACCGAGCAGTACTTC

clone_size: few
j_call: TRBJ1-1
d_call: .
v_call: TRBV19
cdr3_aa: CASSMMLDGGTEAFF
cdr3_nt: TGTGCCAGTAGTATGATGCTCGACGGAGGGACTGAAGCTTTCTTT

clone_size: few
j_call: TRBJ1-1
d_call: TRBD1
v_call: TRBV14
cdr3_aa: CASSQGGQGARTEAFF
cdr3_nt: TGTGCCAGCAGCCAAGGGGGACAGGGGGCGCGCACTGAAGCTTTCTTT

clone_size: .
j_call: TRBJ2-1
d_call: TRBD2
v_call: TRBV6-9
cdr3_aa: CASSYPGLAGYNEQFF
cdr3_nt: TGTGCCAGCAGTTATCCGGGACTAGCGGGCTACAATGAGCAGTTCTTC

clone_size: many
j_call: TRBJ2-5
d_call: TRBD2
v_call: TRBV11-2
cdr3_aa: CASSRTSGSWETQYF
cdr3_nt: TGTGCCAGCAGTCGGACTAGCGGGAGTTGGGAGACCCAGTACTTC

clone_size: .
j_call: TRBJ1-1
d_call: TRBD1
v_call: TRBV5-6
cdr3_aa: CASSTDRGYVGTEAFF
cdr3_nt: TGTGCCAGCAGCACCGACAGGGGGTATGTCGGCACTGAAGCTTTCTTT

clone_size: many
j_call: TRBJ2-5
d_call: TRBD1
v_call: TRBV29-1
cdr3_aa: CSVAGQGARTQYF
cdr3_nt: TGCAGCGTTGCGGGACAGGGGGCTAGAACCCAGTACTTC

clone_size: .
j_call: TRBJ2-7
d_call: .
v_call: TRBV6-5
cdr3_aa: CASSYADDYEQYF
cdr3_nt: TGTGCCAGCAGTTACGCCGATGACTACGAGCAGTACTTC

clone_size: .
j_call: TRBJ2-7
d_call: .
v_call: TRBV4-3
cdr3_aa: CASSQDPVRTLVDEQYF
cdr3_nt: TGCGCCAGCAGCCAAGATCCCGTCCGGACCCTAGTTGACGAGCAGTACTTC

clone_size: many
j_call: TRBJ1-1
d_call: TRBD1
v_call: TRBV27
cdr3_aa: CASSPTYVGQGIEAFF
cdr3_nt: TGTGCCAGCAGTCCAACCTACGTGGGACAGGGGATTGAAGCTTTCTTT

clone_size: many
j_call: TRBJ2-1
d_call: .
v_call: TRBV2
cdr3_aa: CASSEAWNEQFF
cdr3_nt: TGTGCCAGCAGTGAAGCGTGGAATGAGCAGTTCTTC

clone_size: .
j_call: TRBJ1-5
d_call: .
v_call: TRBV24-1
cdr3_aa: CATSDLKGTHRGDQPQHF
cdr3_nt: TGTGCCACCAGTGATTTGAAGGGGACCCATAGGGGGGATCAGCCCCAGCATTTT

clone_size: .
j_call: TRBJ2-7
d_call: .
v_call: TRBV7-8
cdr3_aa: CASSLGRGGVYEQYF
cdr3_nt: TGTGCCAGCAGCTTAGGAAGGGGGGGAGTCTACGAGCAGTACTTC